This TCR beta chain emerged from a study of T-cell reconstitution after alpha-beta-depleted transplantation in children. Trimming removed 4 bases from V and 2 bases from J; junction bases left unmatched: 11. Germline CDR1 reads SGHRS; CDR2 reads YFSETQ. CDR3 length: 18 residues. The library targeted TCRbeta and was prepared with unique molecular identifiers. TCRdb reprocessed the PCR reads with MiXCR, giving one entry per CDR3 protein. The table lists around 400,000 distinct CDR3 sequences, 11% of them singletons. This specimen was PBMCs from the stem cell graft donor, taken from the stem cell graft. The rearrangement links TRBV5-1 to TRBJ2-6; 8 bases align to TRBD1. This TCR derives from a human donor who donated a stem cell graft to a child with acute myeloid leukemia. CDR3 sequence (DNA): TGCGCCAGCAGCCCAAGAGGACAGGGCCAGACTGGGGCCAACGTCCTGACTTTC. As protein: CASSPRGQGQTGANVLTF.